This T cell receptor beta chain was profiled in a study of cytomegalovirus exposure and HLA in healthy donors. General study results and limits: The authors confirmed in vitro that three CMV-associated chains were specific for CMV antigens. Later work found most CMV-associated TCR beta chains apparently HLA-restricted. With later analysis, a missense DCLRE1C variant became linked to TCR beta V- and J-gene trimming.

Comments on this clone: What it binds is not known.

With V trimmed by 0 bases and J by 6 bases, 5 bases remained unmatched. The CDR3 is 15 residues long. In germline, CDR1 is SGHRS, CDR2 YFSETQ. The PCR made use of 60 Vbeta and 13 Jbeta primers. Per the study methods: About 12 million of the 75 million to 95 million unique TCR beta chains counted in a later analysis were shared. Sequenced by immunoSEQ multiplex PCR; TCRdb stores in-frame clones only, minus some. V and J calls and clone size are those listed in that table; D and trimming were worked out from the DNA. The sample data list roughly 120,000 clones. The specimen was PBMCs. This chain uses TRBV5-1 with TRBJ2-1; 8 positions agree with TRBD1. The receptor's source is a man younger than 30 in good health and CMV-seronegative. The CDR3 sequence is CASSLEGTGVNEQFF. CDR3 nucleotides: TGCGCCAGCAGCTTGGAGGGGACAGGTGTCAATGAGCAGTTCTTC.